The clone carrying this T cell receptor beta chain appeared a single time. The antigen remains unidentified. At one boundary the junction diverges from the germline segment, which might be a read error. The sample comes from a study of tumor-infiltrating lymphocytes in primary liver carcinoma. Study at large: Participating patients were men and women between 30 and 69 years old. Tissue type made little difference to sample yields of roughly 3.5 to 8 million productive TCRbeta reads.

Study-level points and caveats: Overlap in tumor-adjacent and tumor-blood pairs fell below that of tumor region pairs.

TCR beta cDNA was reverse-transcribed from around 0.55 ug of total RNA. The reaction used a constant-region primer and ProtoScript II reverse transcriptase. ARM-PCR, slightly modified, supplied the TCR beta libraries through three nested multiplex PCR rounds. The first two PCR rounds used TRBV1-TRBV30 primers with a Cbeta primer, roughly 10 cycles each. TCRdb recomputed calls from the multiplex PCR reads with MiXCR, one row per CDR3 protein. In the table there are nearly 200,000 distinct CDR3 sequences, 65% of which are singletons. Germline V gene sequence: CDR1 MDHEN, CDR2 SYDVKM. The CDR3 totals 16 residues. Unsorted whole blood yielded blood RNA, and germline DNA was extracted as well.

The material sequenced was peripheral blood. The sequence derives from a woman in her sixties or seventies with primary liver carcinoma and hepatitis B virus infection. V is TRBV28 and J is TRBJ2-5; 9 bases line up with TRBD1. CDR3 coding DNA: TGTGTCAGCAGCCGGAGGGGACAGGGTCCCCAAGAGACCCAGTACTTC. It yields the protein CVSSRRGQGPQETQYF. Combining the CDR3 with reference TRBV28 and TRBJ2-5 gives the whole variable domain DVKVTQSSRYLVKRTGEKVFLECVQDMDHENMFWYRQDPGLGLRLIYFSYDVKMKEKGDIPEGYSVSREKKERFSLILESASTNQTSMYLCVSSRRGQGPQETQYFGPGTRLLVL.